The 26 T cell receptor beta chains listed next were all sequenced from one sample in a study of cytomegalovirus exposure and HLA in healthy donors. PCR involved 60 Vbeta and 13 Jbeta primers. Clones were read by immunoSEQ multiplex PCR, and TCRdb kept only the in-frame ones, dropping some. The sample shows some 160,000 clones, around 77% of them seen only once. The specimen sequenced was PBMCs. These receptors were collected from a woman aged 25 to 39 in good health and CMV-seronegative.

This clone was picked up a small number of times. The chain carries TRBV7-8 and TRBJ1-2; 9 bases align to TRBD1. Trimming took 5 bases from V and 3 from J; bases not matched to a gene: 4. The CDR3 totals 14 residues. The V gene's germline CDR1 is SGHVS and CDR2 FQNEAQ. CDR3 residues: CASSPRQGDYGYTF. The CDR3 nucleotides are TGTGCCAGCAGCCCGAGACAGGGGGACTATGGCTACACCTTC.

The chain employs TRBV6-1 and TRBJ2-5; no reliable D call. The J call may be faulty, since TRBJ2-7 better matches the DNA end. Per the germline V gene, CDR1 is MNHNS and CDR2 is SASEGT. The CDR3 is made up of 14 amino acids. The CDR3 reads CASSGGLDHLEQYF. CDR3 DNA sequence: TGTGCCAGCAGTGGAGGATTAGACCACCTCGAGCAGTACTTC.

The rearrangement joins TRBV19 to TRBJ2-1; TRBD2 matches 8 bases. The CDR3 spans 12 residues. V trimming: 6 bases; J trimming: 6 bases; junction bases outside the gene matches: 1. The germline CDR1 and CDR2 sequences are LNHDA and SQIVND (reference sequence). In nucleotides, the CDR3 is TGTGCCAGTAGCGGGGGGGCCAATGAGCAGTTCTTC. This translates into CASSGGANEQFF. The variable domain in full, completed from reference TRBV19 and TRBJ2-1, reads DGGITQSPKYLFRKEGQNVTLSCEQNLNHDAMYWYRQDPGQGLRLIYYSQIVNDFQKGDIAEGYSVSREKKESFPLTVTSAQKNPTAFYLCASSGGANEQFFGPGTRLTVL.

The rearrangement links TRBV6-1 to TRBJ2-3; D might be TRBD2 (5 bases). The germline V gene encodes CDR1 MNHNS and CDR2 SASEGT. The CDR3 spans 12 residues. CDR3 amino acids: CPIARSTDTQYF. The CDR3 region has the DNA TGTCCTATAGCGAGGAGCACAGATACGCAGTATTTT.

Of note for this clone: Relative to the germline gene, one junction end is altered; a read error may explain this. The J gene is TRBJ2-7, the V gene TRBV7-9, with 8 bases identical to TRBD1. Germline lookup yields CDR1 SEHNR and CDR2 FQNEAQ (reference sequence). The CDR3 sequence is 12 residues long. DNA of the CDR3: TGTTCCAGCAGCTTCGGACAGGGTGAACAGTACTTC. Amino acids: CSSSFGQGEQYF. Looking up the rest from reference TRBV7-9 and TRBJ2-7 gives the full variable domain: DTGVSQNPRHKITKRGQNVTFRCDPISEHNRLYWYRQTLGQGPEFLTYFQNEAQLEKSRLLSDRFSAERPKGSFSTLEIQRTEQGDSAMYLCSSSFGQGEQYFGPGTRLTVT.

Points on this clone: The junction departs from germline at one end; a sequencing error may be responsible. This CDR3 reads CSSSLDRGAEAFF. In nucleotides, the CDR3 is TGTTCCAGCAGCTTAGATAGGGGTGCGGAAGCTTTCTTT. This rearrangement joins TRBV7-9 to TRBJ1-1; maybe TRBD1 (5 bases). The CDR3 loop spans 13 amino acids. The germline CDR1 and CDR2 sequences are SEHNR and FQNEAQ (reference sequence).

The chain links TRBV9 to TRBJ2-5, with a possible D match to TRBD1 (5 bases). The CDR3 covers 15 residues. Germline V lookup: CDR1 SGDLS, CDR2 YYNGEE. Trimming removed 4 bases from V and 5 bases from J, with 18 bases in between. The CDR3 loop reads CASSTPLGARETQYF. CDR3 DNA sequence: TGTGCCAGCAGCACCCCCCTAGGGGCCCGGGAGACCCAGTACTTC.

The chain combines TRBV7-8 with TRBJ2-7, with 7 bases aligning to TRBD1. The J segment lost 2 bases and the V segment lost 1 base, leaving 11 bases of the junction unmatched. Germline V CDR1 and CDR2: SGHVS, FQNEAQ. CDR3 length equals 17 residues. CDR3: CASSLGTRSQGAYEQYF. The CDR3 bases are TGTGCCAGCAGCTTAGGGACCAGGTCTCAGGGGGCCTACGAGCAGTACTTC.

Notes on this clone: At one end the junction does not follow the germline gene, possibly because of a read error. V usage is TRBV13 and J usage is TRBJ1-2; 12 bases fit TRBD1. Germline V CDR1 and CDR2: PRHDT, FYEKMQ (reference sequence). The CDR3 consists of 17 residues. CDR3 nucleotides: TGTGCCAGCAGCCCCCGGGGACAGGGGGCGCGGGGCTATGGCTACCCCTTC. Amino acid sequence: CASSPRGQGARGYGYPF.

V and J are TRBV7-2 and TRBJ2-7; TRBD2 matches at 15 bases. This CDR3 comprises 15 residues. Per the germline V gene, CDR1 is SGHTA and CDR2 is FQGNSA. V shed 4 bases, J shed 11 bases, and the junction held 9 bases outside the gene matches. The CDR3 DNA follows: TGTGCCAGCAGCTCCCGCGGACTAGCGGGAGGGCCCGAGTACTTC. This translates into CASSSRGLAGGPEYF. The variable domain in full, with the rest retrieved from reference TRBV7-2 and TRBJ2-7, is GAGVSQSPSNKVTEKGKDVELRCDPISGHTALYWYRQSLGQGLEFLIYFQGNSAPDKSGLPSDRFSAERTGGSVSTLTIQRTQQEDSAVYLCASSSRGLAGGPEYFGPGTRLTVT.

The table lists this clone with a few counts. The chain links TRBV9 to TRBJ2-3; 11 bases agree with TRBD2. V was clipped by 2 bases and J by 1 base; unmatched bases: 6. Looked up from germline, CDR1 is SGDLS and CDR2 is YYNGEE. CDR3 length: 17 amino acids. CDR3 protein: CASSVLLLAGGTDTQYF. The CDR3 coding sequence is TGTGCCAGCAGCGTCCTCCTACTAGCGGGGGGCACAGATACGCAGTATTTT.

This chain connects TRBV29-1 to TRBJ1-2, with no clear D. CDR3 length: 13 amino acids. Looked up from germline, CDR1 is SQVTM and CDR2 is ANQGSEA. V lost 6 bases to trimming and J lost 14 bases, with 25 bases between them. The chain's CDR3 is CSVASQYNYGWTF. CDR3 in DNA: TGCAGCGTCGCATCGCAATACAACTATGGCTGGACCTTC.

The rearrangement uses TRBV2 and TRBJ2-3, with a possible D match to TRBD2 (6 bases). CDR1 is SNHLY and CDR2 is FYNNEI in the germline V gene. The CDR3 totals 12 residues. Trimming stripped 4 bases from V and 4 bases from J, with 6 bases between. This CDR3 is CASSGGADTQYF. The DNA of the CDR3 is TGTGCCAGCAGTGGGGGGGCAGATACGCAGTATTTT. The whole variable domain, remainder taken from reference TRBV2 and TRBJ2-3, is EPEVTQTPSHQVTQMGQEVILRCVPISNHLYFYWYRQILGQKVEFLVSFYNNEISEKSEIFDDQFSVERPDGSNFTLKIRSTKLEDSAMYFCASSGGADTQYFGPGTRLTVL.

The chain has TRBV13 and TRBJ2-3, with 7 positions matching TRBD1. V lost 4 bases, J lost 5 bases, and 15 bases stayed unmatched. The germline CDR1 and CDR2 sequences are PRHDT and FYEKMQ (reference sequence). This CDR3 is 17 amino acids long. CDR3 sequence reads: CASSSPPLGQSEDTQYF. For the CDR3, the DNA is TGTGCCAGCAGCTCCCCCCCCCTGGGACAGTCCGAAGATACGCAGTATTTT.

Comment on this clone: The sample carries other DNA sequences with the same CDR3. V is TRBV5-1 and J is TRBJ2-5; a weak D match, TRBD1 (5 bases). V was pared by 0 bases and J by 5 bases, with 5 bases between. The CDR3 is 12 amino acids. Germline CDR1 reads SGHRS; CDR2 reads YFSETQ. CDR3 region: CASSLAGETQYF. CDR3 nucleotides: TGCGCCAGCAGCTTGGCAGGGGAGACCCAGTACTTC.

The chain has TRBV27 and TRBJ2-3, with 7 bases fitting TRBD2. V gave up 1 base and J gave up 10 bases; unmatched junction bases: 5. The germline V gene has CDR1 MNHEY and CDR2 SMNVEV (reference sequence). CDR3 length: 13 residues. The CDR3 nucleotides read TGTGCCAGCAGTTTATATCGGACTAGGCCGCAGTATTTT. Translating it yields CASSLYRTRPQYF.

The chain employs TRBV9 and TRBJ1-1; D is perhaps TRBD1 (6 bases). CDR1 SGDLS and CDR2 YYNGEE come from the germline V gene. Deletions cut 0 bases from V and 2 bases from J, with 11 bases between. CDR3 size: 15 residues. This CDR3 reads CASSVVWGQNTEAFF. The DNA for the CDR3 is TGTGCCAGCAGCGTAGTGTGGGGGCAAAACACTGAAGCTTTCTTT.

The chain recombines TRBV7-9 with TRBJ2-1; 7 bases align to TRBD1. CDR1 is SEHNR and CDR2 is FQNEAQ in the germline V gene (reference sequence). V shed 5 bases and J 7 bases; nucleotides not matched to a gene: 2. The CDR3 has 12 residues. This CDR3 reads CASSNRGNEQFF. The DNA of the CDR3 is TGTGCCAGCAGCAACAGGGGTAATGAGCAGTTCTTC.

The chain links TRBV7-9 to TRBJ2-3; maybe TRBD1 (6 bases). V was trimmed by 5 bases and J by 2 bases, leaving 14 bases between them. Germline CDR1 is SEHNR and CDR2 is FQNEAQ (reference sequence). This CDR3 contains 15 residues. CDR3 residues: CASSPQGSSTDTQYF. CDR3 nucleotides: TGTGCCAGCAGCCCCCAGGGGTCCTCCACAGATACGCAGTATTTT.

This sequence joins TRBV30 and TRBJ2-3, with D possibly being TRBD2 (5 bases). The germline V gene encodes CDR1 GTSNPN and CDR2 SVGIG (reference sequence). The CDR3 is 13 residues long. The germline V and J ends were trimmed by 5 bases and 4 bases, with 13 bases remaining between them. The CDR3 loop reads CAWEVGVSDTQYF. Here the CDR3 DNA reads TGTGCCTGGGAGGTGGGAGTGTCAGATACGCAGTATTTT.

V is TRBV30 and J is TRBJ1-1, with D uncertain. The V end lost 4 bases, the J end lost 3 bases, and 6 bases lay between the germline ends. The CDR3 is 11 residues long. Germline CDR1 is GTSNPN and CDR2 is SVGIG (reference sequence). CDR3 loop: CAWTEDTEAFF. CDR3 DNA sequence: TGTGCCTGGACAGAGGACACTGAAGCTTTCTTT.

V is TRBV7-3 and J is TRBJ2-3; 10 bases match TRBD2. The junction had 5 bases not matched to a gene; V was cut back by 1 base and J by 4 bases. The germline V gene encodes CDR1 SGHTA and CDR2 FQGTGA. This CDR3 comprises 16 residues. As DNA, the CDR3 is TGTGCCAGCAGCTTAATAAGCGGGGGGGACTCAGATACGCAGTATTTT. Residues: CASSLISGGDSDTQYF.

The rearrangement uses TRBV6-1 and TRBJ2-7; the D is unclear. CDR3 length equals 12 residues. CDR1 and CDR2 from the germline V gene are MNHNS and SASEGT. V dropped 8 bases and J dropped 0 bases, with 8 bases sitting between them. Here the CDR3 reads CASLIVSYEQYF. The CDR3 bases are TGTGCCAGCCTCATAGTCTCCTACGAGCAGTACTTC.

The chain couples TRBV7-2 to TRBJ1-2, with TRBD1 matching over 9 bases. The CDR3 runs to 15 residues. V was pared by 5 bases and J by 7 bases, with 11 bases of the junction left unmatched. Germline loops: CDR1 SGHTA, CDR2 FQGNSA. CDR3 DNA sequence: TGTGCCAGCAGCCCGAAGGGGACAGGGTGGACTGGCTACACCTTC. Amino acid sequence: CASSPKGTGWTGYTF.

The chain uses TRBV11-2 and TRBJ1-2, with a tentative D call TRBD1 (5 bases). Per the germline V gene, CDR1 is SGHAT and CDR2 is FQNNGV. The CDR3 runs 15 residues. Trimming stripped 2 bases from V and 8 bases from J, with 18 bases between. The CDR3 sequence: CASSLSAAGPGGYTF. The CDR3 DNA reads as TGTGCCAGCAGCTTATCGGCGGCAGGGCCAGGAGGCTACACCTTC.

This clone was observed a handful of times. The CDR3 DNA follows: TGCGCCAGCAGCCAAGACCCTGTAACAGGCACTGAAGCTTTCTTT. Translated, it gives CASSQDPVTGTEAFF. This chain uses TRBV4-1 with TRBJ1-1; D perhaps matches TRBD1 (5 bases). V dropped 0 bases and J dropped 4 bases, with 12 bases sitting between them. The CDR3 sequence is 15 residues long. CDR1 MGHRA and CDR2 YSYEKL come from the germline V gene.